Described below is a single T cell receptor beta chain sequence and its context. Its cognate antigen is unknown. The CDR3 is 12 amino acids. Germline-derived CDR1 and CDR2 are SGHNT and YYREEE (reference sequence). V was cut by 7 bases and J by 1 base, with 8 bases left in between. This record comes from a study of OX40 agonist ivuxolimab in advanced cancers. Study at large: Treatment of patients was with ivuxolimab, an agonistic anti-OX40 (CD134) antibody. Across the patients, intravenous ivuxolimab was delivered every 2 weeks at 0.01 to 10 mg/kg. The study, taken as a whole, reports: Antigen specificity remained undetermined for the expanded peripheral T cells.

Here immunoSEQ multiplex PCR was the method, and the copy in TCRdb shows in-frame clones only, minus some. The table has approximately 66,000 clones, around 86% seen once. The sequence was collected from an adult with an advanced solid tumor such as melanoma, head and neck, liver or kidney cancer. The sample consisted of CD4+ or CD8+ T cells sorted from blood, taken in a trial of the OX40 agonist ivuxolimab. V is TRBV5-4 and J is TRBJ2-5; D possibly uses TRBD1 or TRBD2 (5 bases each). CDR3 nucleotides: TGTGCCAGCGGGGGAAGCCAAGAGACCCAGTACTTC. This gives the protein CASGGSQETQYF.